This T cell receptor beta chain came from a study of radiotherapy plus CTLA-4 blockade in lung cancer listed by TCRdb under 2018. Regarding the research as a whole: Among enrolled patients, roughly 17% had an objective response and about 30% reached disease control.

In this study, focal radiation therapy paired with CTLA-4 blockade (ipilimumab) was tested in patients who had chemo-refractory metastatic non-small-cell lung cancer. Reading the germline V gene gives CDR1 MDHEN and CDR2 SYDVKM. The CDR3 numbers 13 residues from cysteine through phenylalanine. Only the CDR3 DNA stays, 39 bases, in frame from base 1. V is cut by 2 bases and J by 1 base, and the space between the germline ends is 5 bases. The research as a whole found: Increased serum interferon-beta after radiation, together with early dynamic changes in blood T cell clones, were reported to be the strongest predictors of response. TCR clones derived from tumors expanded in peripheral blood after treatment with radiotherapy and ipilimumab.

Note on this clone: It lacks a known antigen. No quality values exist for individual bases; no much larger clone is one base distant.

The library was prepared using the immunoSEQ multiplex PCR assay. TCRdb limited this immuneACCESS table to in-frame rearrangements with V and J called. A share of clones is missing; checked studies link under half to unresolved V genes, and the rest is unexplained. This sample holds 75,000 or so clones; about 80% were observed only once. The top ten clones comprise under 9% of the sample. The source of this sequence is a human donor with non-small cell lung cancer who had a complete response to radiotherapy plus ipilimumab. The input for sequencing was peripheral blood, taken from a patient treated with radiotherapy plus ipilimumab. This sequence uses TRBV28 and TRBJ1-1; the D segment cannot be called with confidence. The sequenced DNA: TGTGCCAGCAGTTTAGTTGGGAACACTGAAGCTTTCTTT. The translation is CASSLVGNTEAFF.